One and the same sample provided the 13 T cell receptor beta chains below, sequenced in a study of shared clonotypes between healthy human individuals. This table comes from immunoSEQ multiplex PCR, and its TCRdb copy is limited to in-frame clones, with some not included. There are about 2.4 million clones in the sample; roughly 93% occur only once, and 0.35% to 0.45% lies in the top ten. The sequenced sample was naive CD4+ T cells from PBMCs. The subset is: CD45RA+ positively selected. The receptors were gathered from a man aged 18 to 30 in good health. Some clones in this sample may be carry-over from other donors' samples.

The rearrangement links TRBV7-6 to TRBJ1-4; D is possibly TRBD1 (6 bases). Looked up from germline, CDR1 is SGHVS and CDR2 is FNYEAQ. This CDR3 spans 13 amino acids. V dropped 5 bases and J dropped 8 bases, with 12 bases sitting between them. For the CDR3, the DNA is TGTGCCAGCAGCAGACAGGAACGGGAAAAACTGTTTTTT. This gives the protein CASSRQEREKLFF.

The table lists this clone with a count of one. This chain joins TRBV5-1 and TRBJ1-1, with 7 positions matching TRBD1. Germline V lookup: CDR1 SGHRS, CDR2 YFSETQ. Losses at the gene ends were 4 bases for V and 4 bases for J; bases not matched to a gene: 7. The CDR3 spans 14 residues. The DNA for the CDR3 is TGCGCCAGCAGCCCGCAGGGGGACCGCACTGAAGCTTTCTTT. It encodes CASSPQGDRTEAFF.

This clone was counted a few times. The chain carries TRBV9 and TRBJ1-5; TRBD1 matches 9 bases. CDR1 is SGDLS, CDR2 YYNGEE, per germline. The junction had 2 bases not matched to a gene; V was cut back by 3 bases and J by 7 bases. The CDR3 covers 13 residues. In DNA, the CDR3 is TGTGCCAGCAGCGACACAGGGGGCCAGCCCCAGCATTTT. Its protein product is CASSDTGGQPQHF.

The chain is built from TRBV5-4 and TRBJ2-7; 9 positions match TRBD2. The germline CDR1 and CDR2 sequences are SGHNT and YYREEE (reference sequence). There are 15 residues in the CDR3. V shed 4 bases and J 7 bases; nucleotides not matched to a gene: 12. The CDR3 DNA reads as TGTGCCAGCAGCGTCAGCGGGGGGACGGTGGTAGAGCAGTACTTC. Protein: CASSVSGGTVVEQYF.

Of note for this clone: Other DNA sequences in the same sample also yield this CDR3. The chain combines TRBV30 with TRBJ2-2; 10 bases agree with TRBD2. The V gene end was trimmed by 3 bases and the J gene end by 3 bases; junction bases not matched to a gene: 1. Looked up from germline, CDR1 is GTSNPN and CDR2 is SVGIG (reference sequence). The CDR3 is 14 residues long. The CDR3 sequence: CAWRGLADTGELFF. CDR3 nucleotide sequence: TGTGCCTGGAGAGGACTAGCGGACACCGGGGAGCTGTTTTTT.

The rearrangement joins TRBV6-6 to TRBJ1-2; tentative D call: TRBD1 (5 bases). Looked up from germline, CDR1 is MNHNY and CDR2 is SVGAGI (reference sequence). V lost 6 bases and J 10 bases, leaving 18 bases between the germline ends. CDR3 length equals 13 residues. The CDR3 is CASSLGTGLDYTF. DNA for the CDR3: TGTGCCAGCAGCCTCGGGACTGGGCTTGACTACACCTTC.

The count of this clone is one. The rearrangement joins TRBV7-2 to TRBJ1-6, with D possibly matching TRBD1 (5 bases). Germline V CDR1 and CDR2: SGHTA, FQGNSA. There are 13 residues in the CDR3. The ends were cut back, 1 base at V and 7 bases at J, with 5 bases in the middle. The CDR3 nucleotides read TGTGCCAGCAGCTTAGGGGGGAATTCACCCCTCCACTTT. Translation gives CASSLGGNSPLHF.

The V call is TRBV7-9, the J call TRBJ1-2, with D perhaps matching TRBD1 (6 bases). The germline CDR1 and CDR2 sequences are SEHNR and FQNEAQ (reference sequence). The CDR3 consists of 16 residues. The ends were cut back, 3 bases at V and 5 bases at J, with 19 bases in the middle. DNA of the CDR3: TGTGCCAGCAGCTTCGCCGCACAGGGCCATTCGTATGGCTACACCTTC. Amino acid sequence: CASSFAAQGHSYGYTF.

In DNA, the CDR3 is TGCGCCAGCAGCGAAGGGACAGGGGGCGAGAGGGAGCTGTTTTTT. Its protein is CASSEGTGGERELFF. The chain links TRBV5-1 to TRBJ2-2; 12 nucleotides agree with TRBD1. The CDR3 sequence is 15 residues long. The V segment lost 4 bases and the J segment 9 bases; nucleotides outside the gene matches: 7. The germline V gene encodes CDR1 SGHRS and CDR2 YFSETQ.

CDR3 protein: CASSGGLAGGRAGELFF. The CDR3 nucleotides are TGTGCCAGCAGCGGGGGCCTAGCGGGAGGTCGAGCCGGGGAGCTGTTTTTT. The V call is TRBV7-9, the J call TRBJ2-2; TRBD2 matches 11 bases. CDR1 and CDR2 from the germline V gene are SEHNR and FQNEAQ (reference sequence). With V trimmed by 5 bases and J by 6 bases, 11 bases remained unmatched. There are 17 residues in the CDR3.

V is TRBV29-1 and J is TRBJ2-3, with 11 positions matching TRBD2. Looked up from germline, CDR1 is SQVTM and CDR2 is ANQGSEA. This CDR3 region has 15 residues. V shed 1 base, J shed 2 bases, and the junction held 2 bases outside the gene matches. CDR3 amino acids: CSVEGLAGTTDTQYF. As DNA, the CDR3 is TGCAGCGTTGAAGGACTAGCGGGGACCACAGATACGCAGTATTTT.

The chain has TRBV5-1 and TRBJ2-4, with unresolved D. This CDR3 is built from 12 residues. The V end was cut by 3 bases, the J end by 8 bases, with 9 bases between. CDR1 and CDR2 (germline): SGHRS, YFSETQ. As DNA, the CDR3 is TGCGCCAGCAGCTCGTTTTCAGACATTCAGTACTTC. Amino acids: CASSSFSDIQYF.

The rearrangement links TRBV18 to TRBJ1-2; D may be TRBD1 (5 bases). The germline CDR1 and CDR2 sequences are KGHSH and LQKENI. The CDR3 runs to 15 residues. The V gene lost 4 bases and the J gene lost 4 bases, with 16 bases spanning the gap. The CDR3 is CASSLQQDNRYGYTF. For the CDR3, the DNA is TGTGCCAGCTCACTACAACAGGATAACCGCTATGGCTACACCTTC.